This T cell receptor (beta chain) was observed in a study of OX40 agonist ivuxolimab in advanced cancers. In the study overall: Patients undergoing dose escalation presented with hepatocellular carcinoma, melanoma, renal cell or head and neck cancer.

The study sampled blood at baseline, cycle 4 day 1, and cycle 7 day 1. CDR1 is LNHDA, CDR2 SQIVND, per germline (reference sequence). The CDR3 is 15 amino acids. J gave up 5 bases and V 3 bases, and 5 bases lay outside the gene matches. Measured with immunoSEQ multiplex PCR; TCRdb has only the in-frame clones, and not every one. The sample holds 50,000 or so clones; roughly nine tenths are singletons and the top ten take 13% to 15%. The TCR sequence derives from an adult with an advanced solid tumor such as melanoma, head and neck, liver or kidney cancer. This sequence joins TRBV19 and TRBJ2-3, with 10 bases identical to TRBD2. The sample in question was CD4+ or CD8+ T cells sorted from blood, obtained in a trial of the OX40 agonist ivuxolimab. This CDR3 reads CASSIGVAGGDTQYF. Written as DNA, the CDR3 is TGTGCCAGTAGTATCGGGGTAGCGGGAGGAGATACGCAGTATTTT.